Here is one T cell receptor beta chain with its context. These data come from a study of control samples from healthy donors and cancer patients. Data came from immunoSEQ multiplex PCR; TCRdb stores just in-frame clones and leaves some out. Among 100,000 to 150,000 clones listed, 80% to 90% were seen once. V lost 1 base to trimming and J lost 6 bases, with 13 bases between them. Germline V lookup: CDR1 LNHDA, CDR2 SQIVND (reference sequence). This CDR3 comprises 14 residues. This TCR came from a man aged 45-65 years in good health. Specimen: blood. The gene calls are TRBV19 and TRBJ2-7; D uncertain. The CDR3 DNA reads TGTGCCAGTAGTATAGTTCCAGTTGCAACCGAGCAGTACTTC. Protein sequence: CASSIVPVATEQYF. Full variable domain (rest looked up from reference TRBV19 and TRBJ2-7): DGGITQSPKYLFRKEGQNVTLSCEQNLNHDAMYWYRQDPGQGLRLIYYSQIVNDFQKGDIAEGYSVSREKKESFPLTVTSAQKNPTAFYLCASSIVPVATEQYFGPGTRLTVT.